This entry concerns a single TCR beta chain. Authors' data handling: Reference gene primers were amplified, and this amplification served to estimate nucleated cell counts. Produced via immunoSEQ multiplex PCR; TCRdb's table is partial and in-frame only. For V, J and clone size, that table is used; D and trimming come from the DNA. In the table there are under 250,000 clones, 75% to 85% of which are singletons. The sample belongs to a study of blood T cell repertoires in COVID-19. Study-level information: Samples taken during acute and convalescent COVID-19 were collected in the United States, Italy and Spain.

The receptor comes from a human donor in a cohort sampled during active COVID-19. Material for sequencing was peripheral blood.

CDR3 bases: TGTGCCAGCAGAGTCAGCGGGACCGCGTTCGAGTCACCCCTCCACTTT. The encoded protein is CASRVSGTAFESPLHF. The J gene is TRBJ1-6, the V gene TRBV25-1, with D possibly being TRBD1 (5 bases). Germline CDR1 reads MGHDK; CDR2 reads SYGVNS. The CDR3 is 16 residues long. V lost 6 bases and J 10 bases, leaving 22 bases between the germline ends.